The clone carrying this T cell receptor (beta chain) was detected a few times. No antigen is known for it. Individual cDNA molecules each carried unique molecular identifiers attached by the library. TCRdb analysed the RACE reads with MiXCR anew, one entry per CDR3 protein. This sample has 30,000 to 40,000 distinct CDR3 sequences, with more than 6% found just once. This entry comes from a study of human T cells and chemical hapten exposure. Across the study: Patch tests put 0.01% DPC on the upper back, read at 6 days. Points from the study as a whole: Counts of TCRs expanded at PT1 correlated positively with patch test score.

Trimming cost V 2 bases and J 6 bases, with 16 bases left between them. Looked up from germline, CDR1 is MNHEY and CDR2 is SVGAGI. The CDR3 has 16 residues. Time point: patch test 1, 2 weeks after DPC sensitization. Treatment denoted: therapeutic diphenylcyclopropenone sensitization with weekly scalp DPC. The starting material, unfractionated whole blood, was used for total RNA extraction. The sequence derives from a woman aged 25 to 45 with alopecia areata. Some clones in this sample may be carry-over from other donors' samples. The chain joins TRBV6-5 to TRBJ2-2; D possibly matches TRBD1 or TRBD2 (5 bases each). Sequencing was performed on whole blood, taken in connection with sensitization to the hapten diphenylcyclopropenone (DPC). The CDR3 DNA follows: TGTGCCAGCAGTTACGGACGGCAGCAGGGACCCGGGGAGCTGTTTTTT. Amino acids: CASSYGRQQGPGELFF.